The clone carrying this TCR beta chain was observed a few times. The antigen is unknown. What was sequenced were expressed TCRB transcripts, since all of the isolated RNA had been reverse transcribed. Profiling relied on immunoSEQ multiplex PCR, and the TCRdb table lists in-frame clones only, not all of them. The sample includes some 160,000 clones, approximately 9.9% of them seen just once. Sorting produced populations that all topped 95% purity. This sample is part of a study of beta chain features in type 1 diabetes. Overall study context: Comparable age, gender and cell yields were observed in patients relative to healthy donors. General study results and limits: A greater similarity of naive, central memory and Treg TCRB repertoires was seen among patients than among healthy donors. Insertions were fewer and deletions more numerous at VDJ junctions in type 1 diabetes patients.

The material sequenced was central memory CD4+ T cells from blood. The clonotype was recovered from a woman under 30 in good health.

DNA for the CDR3: TGTGCCAGCAGCTTGGTACAGGGGTACTCCTACGAGCAGTACTTC. It is translated as CASSLVQGYSYEQYF. This rearrangement joins TRBV5-6 to TRBJ2-7, with TRBD1 identical over 7 bases. V lost 0 bases to trimming and J lost 0 bases; unmatched junction nucleotides: 3. Germline V gene data show CDR1 as SGHDT and CDR2 as YYEEEE. This CDR3 is 15 amino acids long. The full variable domain, rest sourced from reference TRBV5-6 and TRBJ2-7, is DAGVTQSPTHLIKTRGQQVTLRCSPKSGHDTVSWYQQALGQGPQFIFQYYEEEERQRGNFPDRFSGHQFPNYSSELNVNALLLGDSALYLCASSLVQGYSYEQYFGPGTRLTVT.